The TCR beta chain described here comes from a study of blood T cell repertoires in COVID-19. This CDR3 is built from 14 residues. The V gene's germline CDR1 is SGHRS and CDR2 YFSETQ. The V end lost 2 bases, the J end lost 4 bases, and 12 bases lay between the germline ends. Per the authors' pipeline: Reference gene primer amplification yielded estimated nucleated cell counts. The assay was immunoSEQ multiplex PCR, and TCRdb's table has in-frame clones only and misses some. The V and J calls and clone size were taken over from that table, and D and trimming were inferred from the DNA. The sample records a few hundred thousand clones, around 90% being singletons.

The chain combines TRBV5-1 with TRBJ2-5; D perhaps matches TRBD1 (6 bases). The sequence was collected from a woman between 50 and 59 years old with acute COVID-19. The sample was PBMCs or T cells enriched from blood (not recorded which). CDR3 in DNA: TGCGCCAGCAGCTTCCAACAGGGCCTAGAGACCCAGTACTTC. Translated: CASSFQQGLETQYF.